This passage covers 16 T cell receptor beta chains from one sample sequenced in a study of healthy donors' naive CD4 and CD8 T cells (dated by TCRdb to 2015 to 2017). TCRdb lists the instrument as 454 GS FLX Titanium. A previously published linear amplification protocol was used to construct TCR libraries from around 500 ng of total RNA. TCRdb redid the processing of the public reads, applying fastp at Q25 and MiXCR, and retained in-frame beta chains. Identical CDR3 protein sequences are pooled into one entry, listed with their most common genes and DNA. This sample lists around 180,000 distinct CDR3 sequences; 74% were detected once. Together, the top ten hold 2% to 2.5% of the sample. The sequencing sample was made of naive CD4+ and CD8+ T cells sorted from blood, pooled from several donors. According to the study, the label for this sample's cell subset or site signals: FACS-sorted naive CD4+ (CD45RO-CD45RA+) and naive CD8+ (CD45RA+CD27bright) T cells. The receptor source for this set is a pool of human donors in good health; the sample pools cells from several healthy donors.

This chain joins TRBV29-1 and TRBJ1-1; 8 bases are a match to TRBD1. CDR1 SQVTM and CDR2 ANQGSEA come from the germline V gene. With 0 bases clipped from V and 12 bases from J, the junction kept 3 bases outside the gene matches. CDR3 length equals 11 residues. The CDR3 loop is CSVEETGETFF. DNA for the CDR3: TGCAGCGTTGAAGAGACAGGGGAAACTTTCTTT. Combining the CDR3 with reference TRBV29-1 and TRBJ1-1 gives the whole variable domain SAVISQKPSRDICQRGTSLTIQCQVDSQVTMMFWYRQQPGQSLTLIATANQGSEATYESGFVIDKFPISRPNLTFSTLTVSNMSPEDSSIYLCSVEETGETFFGQGTRLTVV.

The chain links TRBV19 to TRBJ1-2; maybe TRBD1 (6 bases). V was shortened by 7 bases and J by 3 bases, with 12 bases between the two germline ends. CDR3 length: 13 amino acids. In germline, CDR1 is LNHDA, CDR2 SQIVND (reference sequence). The CDR3 protein is CASTFRQDYGYTF. The CDR3, as DNA: TGTGCCAGTACCTTTCGACAGGACTATGGCTACACCTTC.

This chain connects TRBV5-5 to TRBJ2-3; TRBD1 is a possible D gene (6 bases). V was shortened by 5 bases and J by 5 bases, with 21 bases between the two germline ends. The CDR3 contains 16 residues. CDR1 SGHKS and CDR2 YYEKEE come from the germline V gene (reference sequence). CDR3 protein: CASRKSTGTLGDTQYF. The CDR3 bases are TGTGCCAGCAGAAAAAGCACAGGGACCCTGGGAGATACGCAGTATTTT.

The V gene is TRBV27, the J gene TRBJ2-1; 12 positions agree with TRBD2. V lost 3 bases to trimming and J lost 8 bases; unmatched junction nucleotides: 5. The CDR3 runs 15 residues. From germline, CDR1 is MNHEY and CDR2 SMNVEV (reference sequence). The CDR3 region has the DNA TGTGCCAGCAGTTTTCAGGCTAGCGGGAGGGATGAGCAGTTCTTC. Translation: CASSFQASGRDEQFF.

The chain has TRBV30 and TRBJ1-2; D is unresolved. Germline V gives CDR1 GTSNPN, CDR2 SVGIG (reference sequence). Trimming left V 3 bases short and J 6 bases short, with 14 bases between. CDR3 length: 13 residues. The CDR3 region has the DNA TGTGCCTGGAGGACTCCTGGAGGGCATGGCTACACCTTC. Its translation is CAWRTPGGHGYTF. Complete variable domain (other parts from reference TRBV30 and TRBJ1-2): SQTIHQWPATLVQPVGSPLSLECTVEGTSNPNLYWYRQAAGRGLQLLFYSVGIGQISSEVPQNLSASRPQDRQFILSSKKLLLSDSGFYLCAWRTPGGHGYTFGSGTRLTVV.

The chain employs TRBV5-1 and TRBJ1-5; maybe TRBD1 (5 bases). Trimming left V 4 bases short and J 7 bases short, with 15 bases between. Germline V lookup: CDR1 SGHRS, CDR2 YFSETQ. The CDR3 runs 14 residues. This CDR3 is CASSPGTVGQPQHF. The CDR3 DNA reads TGCGCCAGCAGCCCCGGGACGGTGGGGCAGCCCCAGCATTTT.

This chain uses TRBV29-1 with TRBJ1-1; tentative D call: TRBD1 (5 bases). Deletions cut 4 bases from V and 4 bases from J, with 13 bases between. CDR3 length: 13 residues. CDR1 and CDR2 from the germline V gene are SQVTM and ANQGSEA. The CDR3 sequence: CSVVLQGVTEAFF. The CDR3 region has the DNA TGCAGCGTTGTTTTGCAGGGAGTCACTGAAGCTTTCTTT.

V usage is TRBV19 and J usage is TRBJ1-1; no definite D call. The ends were cut back, 4 bases at V and 2 bases at J, with 8 bases in the middle. CDR3 length equals 13 residues. CDR1 LNHDA and CDR2 SQIVND come from the germline V gene (reference sequence). As DNA, the CDR3 is TGTGCCAGTAGTAGGACCTTCAACACTGAAGCTTTCTTT. Residues: CASSRTFNTEAFF.

The chain has TRBV29-1 and TRBJ1-2, with D possibly TRBD1 on 5 matching bases. CDR3 length: 11 residues. Germline V gives CDR1 SQVTM, CDR2 ANQGSEA. V lost 5 bases and J lost 7, with 11 bases in between. CDR3 DNA sequence: TGCAGCGTTTCCGGGGCTGGTGGCTACACCTTC. It specifies CSVSGAGGYTF.

V usage is TRBV19 and J usage is TRBJ1-2, with no clear D. This CDR3 region has 11 residues. The V gene's germline CDR1 is LNHDA and CDR2 SQIVND (reference sequence). V was pared by 6 bases and J by 8 bases, with 10 bases between. The CDR3: CASRVRYGYTF. Here the CDR3 DNA reads TGTGCCAGTAGGGTGCGATACGGCTACACCTTC.

This chain connects TRBV19 to TRBJ2-7; a weak D match, TRBD1 (7 bases). The CDR3 loop spans 13 amino acids. Germline V gene sequence: CDR1 LNHDA, CDR2 SQIVND (reference sequence). Trimming stripped 11 bases from V and 1 base from J, with 15 bases between. Written as DNA, the CDR3 is TGTGCCTGCCGCGGGACAGCGTCCTACGAGCAGTACTTC. Amino acids: CACRGTASYEQYF.

The rearrangement uses TRBV15 and TRBJ2-5, with a possible D match to TRBD1 (6 bases). CDR1 and CDR2 (germline): LNHNV, YYDKDF (reference sequence). The V gene lost 1 base and the J gene lost 1 base, with 7 bases spanning the gap. The CDR3 is made up of 14 amino acids. DNA of the CDR3: TGTGCCACCAGCAGAGGGGACACCCAAGAGACCCAGTACTTC. Its protein product is CATSRGDTQETQYF.

V gene TRBV2 combines with J gene TRBJ2-7; D not certain. The CDR3 extends over 12 amino acids. Per germline, CDR1 SNHLY and CDR2 FYNNEI. V was pared by 7 bases and J by 3 bases, with 10 bases between. For the CDR3, the DNA is TGTGCCAGCATGGGCCTAAACTACGAGCAGTACTTC. It specifies CASMGLNYEQYF.

The chain has TRBV29-1 and TRBJ1-1; D not resolved. The CDR3 has 13 amino acids. CDR1 and CDR2 (germline): SQVTM, ANQGSEA. V gave up 7 bases and J gave up 6 bases, with 18 bases separating them. The CDR3 is CSDHGRTASEAFF. Here the CDR3 DNA reads TGCAGCGACCACGGACGGACGGCATCTGAAGCTTTCTTT.

CDR3 residues: CASSFFAGGEQYF. DNA for the CDR3: TGTGCCAGCAGTTTCTTTGCGGGAGGCGAGCAGTACTTC. The genes are TRBV28 and TRBJ2-7; 8 bases match TRBD2. Germline CDR1 is MDHEN and CDR2 is SYDVKM. CDR3 size: 13 residues. V shed 3 bases and J 6 bases; nucleotides not matched to a gene: 4.

The rearrangement joins TRBV30 to TRBJ1-2; D remains unclear. V was trimmed by 6 bases and J by 1 base, leaving 12 bases between them. The CDR3 is 13 residues long. Germline V gives CDR1 GTSNPN, CDR2 SVGIG (reference sequence). The CDR3 nucleotides are TGTGCCTGCCATCCCTCTAGTAACTATGGCTACACCTTC. Encoded protein: CACHPSSNYGYTF.